This T cell receptor beta chain was observed in a study of CD8+ T cells in alopecia areata. Treatment meaning: oral pan-JAK inhibitor, 5-10 mg twice daily. Extracted RNA was reverse transcribed into cDNA, the sequencing template. Sequenced by immunoSEQ multiplex PCR; TCRdb stores in-frame clones only, minus some. The sample includes 200,000 to 250,000 clones, 55% to 70% seen only once; the top ten take roughly 4.2%. Trimming took 1 base from V and 4 from J, leaving 10 bases between them. From germline, CDR1 is LGHNA and CDR2 YSLEER. This CDR3 is built from 14 residues. This TCR came from a human donor with alopecia areata. The chain combines TRBV4-3 with TRBJ1-2; D not certain. This specimen consisted of CD4+ T cells sorted from blood, obtained at week 4, from a patient treated with tofacitinib. The CDR3 DNA sequence: TGCGCCAGCAGCCAAGTTCGGGGATTCTATGGCTACACCTTC. It specifies CASSQVRGFYGYTF.